This T cell receptor beta chain stems from a study of shared clonotypes between healthy human individuals. Some clones are missing from TCRdb's copy, which holds only in-frame ones; the method was immunoSEQ multiplex PCR. The profile shows around 100,000 clones, just over 65% of them singletons. Concerning this clone: Its antigen is not identified. The junction differs from germline at one of its ends, possibly a read error.

Study outcomes and limitations: Memory subsets generally showed lower estimated richness than naive subsets.

CDR3 length: 11 amino acids. The germline gives CDR1 SGHDN, CDR2 FVKESK. Sequenced sample: memory CD8+ T cells sorted from blood. Described subset: CD45RO+ cells pooled with CCR7-negative TemRA cells. The chain employs TRBV14 and TRBJ1-1; possibly TRBD1 for D (5 bases). The TCR originated in a woman aged 30 to 39 in good health. The CDR3 DNA is TGTGCCAGCAGCCAAGATCGGGACGGCTCCTTT. This sequence encodes CASSQDRDGSF.